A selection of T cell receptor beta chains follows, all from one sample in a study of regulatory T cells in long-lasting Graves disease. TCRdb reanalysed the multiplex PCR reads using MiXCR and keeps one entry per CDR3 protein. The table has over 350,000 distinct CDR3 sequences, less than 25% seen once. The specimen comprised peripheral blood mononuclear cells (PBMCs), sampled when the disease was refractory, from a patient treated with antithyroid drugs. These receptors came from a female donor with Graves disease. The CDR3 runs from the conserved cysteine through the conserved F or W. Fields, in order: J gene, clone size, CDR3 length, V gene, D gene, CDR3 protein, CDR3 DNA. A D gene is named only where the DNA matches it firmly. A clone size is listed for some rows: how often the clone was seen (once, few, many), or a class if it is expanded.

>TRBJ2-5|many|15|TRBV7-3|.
CASSPGGPNGETQYF
TGTGCCAGCAGCCCCGGGGGGCCCAACGGAGAGACCCAGTACTTC
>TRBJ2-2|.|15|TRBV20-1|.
CSARSGDVNTGELFF
TGCAGTGCTAGGAGTGGGGACGTGAACACCGGGGAGCTGTTTTTT
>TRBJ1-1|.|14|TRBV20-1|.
CSARDPAKNTEAFF
TGCAGTGCTAGAGATCCCGCCAAGAACACTGAAGCTTTCTTT
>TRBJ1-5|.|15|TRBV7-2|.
CASSSQGSDNQPQHF
TGTGCCAGCAGCTCGCAGGGGAGCGACAATCAGCCCCAGCATTTT
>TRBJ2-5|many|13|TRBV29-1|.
CSTDRGGGETQYF
TGCAGCACCGACAGGGGAGGGGGAGAGACCCAGTACTTC
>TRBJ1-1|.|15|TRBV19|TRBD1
CASRRDGTANTEAFF
TGTGCCAGTAGACGGGACGGGACAGCCAACACTGAAGCTTTCTTT
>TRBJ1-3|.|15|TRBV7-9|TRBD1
CASSLTGPQGYTIYF
TGTGCCAGCAGCCTGACTGGGCCACAGGGGTACACCATATATTTT
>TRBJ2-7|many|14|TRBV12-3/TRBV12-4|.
CASSFGAGQDEQYF
TGTGCCAGCAGTTTTGGGGCAGGGCAAGACGAGCAGTACTTC
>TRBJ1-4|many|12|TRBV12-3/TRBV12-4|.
CASMGDGEKLFF
TGTGCCAGCATGGGGGACGGTGAAAAACTGTTTTTT
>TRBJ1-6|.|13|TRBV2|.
CASSEEWGSPLHF
TGTGCCAGCAGTGAAGAGTGGGGGTCACCCCTCCACTTT
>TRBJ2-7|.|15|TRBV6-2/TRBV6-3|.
CASSYSGTNLYEQYF
TGTGCCAGCAGTTACTCTGGGACAAACCTCTACGAGCAGTACTTC
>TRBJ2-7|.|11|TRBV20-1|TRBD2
CSGTSIDRQYF
TGCAGTGGGACTAGCATCGACCGGCAGTACTTC
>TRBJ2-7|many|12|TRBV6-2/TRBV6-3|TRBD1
CASSRTGPEQYF
TGTGCCAGCAGCCGGACAGGGCCCGAGCAGTACTTC
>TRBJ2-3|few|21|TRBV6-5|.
CASSYYLEAPRGNPLTDTQYF
TGTGCCAGCAGTTACTACCTCGAAGCCCCGCGGGGAAACCCTTTAACAGATACGCAGTATTTT